Listed below are T cell receptor beta chains from one sample, sequenced in a study of T cell responses to AZD1222 COVID-19 vaccine. Libraries were prepared by immunoSEQ multiplex PCR; TCRdb keeps only in-frame clonotypes and omits some of them. The sample contains 150,000 to 200,000 clones, around 92% of which appear only once. Sample: peripheral blood, taken 28 days after the second AZD1222 dose. All receptors derive from an adult who received the AZD1222 COVID-19 vaccine. Both conserved end residues are part of each CDR3. Fields, in order: V gene, D gene, J gene, clone size, CDR3 DNA, CDR3 protein. The D gene is left open where the match is weak. The size of a clone is reported for some rows only, either as once, few or many, or as a class for expanded clones.

v_call: TRBV18; d_call: .; j_call: TRBJ2-5; clone_size: .; cdr3_nt: TGTGCCAGCTCGAGAAAGGAAGGGGAGACCCAGTACTTC; cdr3_aa: CASSRKEGETQYF
v_call: TRBV27; d_call: TRBD1; j_call: TRBJ2-7; clone_size: .; cdr3_nt: TGTGCCAGCAGTTCCGGGACAGCCTCCTACGAGCAGTACTTC; cdr3_aa: CASSSGTASYEQYF
v_call: TRBV6-5; d_call: .; j_call: TRBJ1-1; clone_size: .; cdr3_nt: TGTGCCACCGAGGGACACCTGAACACTGAAGCTTTCTTT; cdr3_aa: CATEGHLNTEAFF
v_call: TRBV12-3/TRBV12-4; d_call: .; j_call: TRBJ1-2; clone_size: .; cdr3_nt: TGTGCCAGCAGTTTTCAGAGGATCTGGGGCTACACCTTC; cdr3_aa: CASSFQRIWGYTF
v_call: TRBV21-1; d_call: .; j_call: TRBJ1-2; clone_size: .; cdr3_nt: TGTGCCAGCAGCAAAAAGGCAGGGTCAGATAACTATGGCTACACCTTC; cdr3_aa: CASSKKAGSDNYGYTF
v_call: TRBV7-9; d_call: TRBD1; j_call: TRBJ2-7; clone_size: .; cdr3_nt: TGTGCCAGCAGCGTCACAGGGGGAGAGCAGTACTTC; cdr3_aa: CASSVTGGEQYF
v_call: TRBV14; d_call: .; j_call: TRBJ2-7; clone_size: .; cdr3_nt: TGTGCCAGCAGCCAAGTAGGCGGCGAGCAGTACTTC; cdr3_aa: CASSQVGGEQYF
v_call: TRBV6-5; d_call: TRBD2; j_call: TRBJ2-5; clone_size: .; cdr3_nt: TGTGCCAGCAGACTAGCGGAGACCCAGTACTTC; cdr3_aa: CASRLAETQYF
v_call: TRBV5-1; d_call: .; j_call: TRBJ2-7; clone_size: .; cdr3_nt: TGCGCCAGCAGCTTGGCAGGGGCGAGCCTCTCCTACGAGCAGTACTTC; cdr3_aa: CASSLAGASLSYEQYF
v_call: TRBV5-4; d_call: TRBD1; j_call: TRBJ2-7; clone_size: .; cdr3_nt: TGTGCCAGCAGCTGGGGGACAGCAGCCTACGAGCAGTACTTC; cdr3_aa: CASSWGTAAYEQYF
v_call: TRBV7-2; d_call: .; j_call: TRBJ1-2; clone_size: .; cdr3_nt: TGTGCCAGCAGCTTAGTCGGCAGAATGACCTATGGCTACACCTTC; cdr3_aa: CASSLVGRMTYGYTF
v_call: TRBV5-6; d_call: .; j_call: TRBJ2-1; clone_size: .; cdr3_nt: TGTGCCAGCAGCTTGGGTCTCGGTGAGCAGTTCTTC; cdr3_aa: CASSLGLGEQFF
v_call: TRBV15; d_call: TRBD1; j_call: TRBJ2-7; clone_size: .; cdr3_nt: TGTGCCACCAGCAGGGGACAGGCACACTCCTACGAGCAGTACTTC; cdr3_aa: CATSRGQAHSYEQYF
v_call: TRBV29-1; d_call: .; j_call: TRBJ1-4; clone_size: .; cdr3_nt: TGCAGCGTTGCCGGTCCCGGTGGTGAAAAACTGTTTTTT; cdr3_aa: CSVAGPGGEKLFF
v_call: TRBV19; d_call: .; j_call: TRBJ1-5; clone_size: .; cdr3_nt: TGTGCCACTCACTCTAGGGGGGGACCCGGCCAGCCCCAGCATTTT; cdr3_aa: CATHSRGGPGQPQHF
v_call: TRBV10-3; d_call: .; j_call: TRBJ1-3; clone_size: .; cdr3_nt: TGTGCCATCAGCTCACAGGGAACTGGAAACACCATATATTTT; cdr3_aa: CAISSQGTGNTIYF
v_call: TRBV6-6; d_call: TRBD2; j_call: TRBJ2-1; clone_size: .; cdr3_nt: TGTGCCAGCGCTAGCGGGACCCATGAGCAGTTCTTC; cdr3_aa: CASASGTHEQFF
v_call: TRBV15; d_call: .; j_call: TRBJ2-5; clone_size: .; cdr3_nt: TGTGCCACCAGCAGAGATCGGCAGGGTAAAGGGGGCCAAGAGACCCAGTACTTC; cdr3_aa: CATSRDRQGKGGQETQYF
v_call: TRBV5-1; d_call: TRBD1; j_call: TRBJ2-7; clone_size: .; cdr3_nt: TGCGCCAGCAGCTTGTACGGGACAGGGTACGAGCAGTACTTC; cdr3_aa: CASSLYGTGYEQYF
v_call: TRBV3-1/TRBV3-2; d_call: .; j_call: TRBJ2-5; clone_size: .; cdr3_nt: TGTGCCAGCAGCCAAGATGGACTGCCTCAAGAGACCCAGTACTTC; cdr3_aa: CASSQDGLPQETQYF
v_call: TRBV6-1; d_call: .; j_call: TRBJ1-4; clone_size: .; cdr3_nt: TGTGCCAGCAGTGAAGCGCGGACAGCCAATGAAAAACTGTTTTTT; cdr3_aa: CASSEARTANEKLFF
v_call: TRBV3-1/TRBV3-2; d_call: .; j_call: TRBJ1-2; clone_size: few; cdr3_nt: TGTGCCAGCAGCCAAGCGCAGGGGCAGGGCGGCTATGGCTACACCTTC; cdr3_aa: CASSQAQGQGGYGYTF
v_call: TRBV20-1; d_call: .; j_call: TRBJ1-2; clone_size: .; cdr3_nt: TGCAGTGCTAGTCTTGTGGCAGTCGGCTACACCTTC; cdr3_aa: CSASLVAVGYTF
v_call: TRBV7-9; d_call: .; j_call: TRBJ1-1; clone_size: .; cdr3_nt: TGTGCCAGCAGCTCACGGGGAGGGGACGAAGCTTTCTTT; cdr3_aa: CASSSRGGDEAFF
v_call: TRBV2; d_call: TRBD1; j_call: TRBJ1-4; clone_size: .; cdr3_nt: TGTGCCAGCAACTACAGGGGAACTAATGAAAAACTGTTTTTT; cdr3_aa: CASNYRGTNEKLFF